These 16 T cell receptor beta chains came from one sample sequenced in a study of blood T cell repertoires in COVID-19. Repertoires were generated with immunoSEQ multiplex PCR, while TCRdb's copy carries only in-frame clones and drops some. The data hold roughly 130,000 clones, with more than 75% observed a single time. Input material: peripheral blood. The receptors originated from a woman aged 60-70 years with acute or convalescent COVID-19.

This chain joins TRBV5-1 and TRBJ2-2; D unresolved. V was cut by 4 bases and J by 2 bases, with 18 bases left in between. The germline V gene encodes CDR1 SGHRS and CDR2 YFSETQ. The CDR3 runs 17 residues. The CDR3 is CASSPNAWQANTGELFF. The CDR3 coding sequence is TGCGCCAGCAGCCCCAACGCCTGGCAGGCCAACACCGGGGAGCTGTTTTTT.

The chain couples TRBV7-9 to TRBJ2-1; possible D gene TRBD2, 5 bases. CDR1 is SEHNR, CDR2 FQNEAQ, per germline (reference sequence). CDR3 size: 15 residues. The V end was cut by 3 bases, the J end by 0 bases, with 9 bases between. The CDR3 nucleotides are TGTGCCAGCAGCTTCGAGGGAAGCTCCTACAATGAGCAGTTCTTC. Protein sequence: CASSFEGSSYNEQFF.

This sequence joins TRBV19 and TRBJ1-1; D gene unclear. Germline-derived CDR1 and CDR2 are LNHDA and SQIVND (reference sequence). Trimming removed 1 base from V and 5 bases from J, with 8 bases in between. The CDR3 sequence is 13 residues long. The chain's CDR3 is CASSIVEQTEAFF. The CDR3 bases are TGTGCCAGTAGTATAGTCGAACAGACTGAAGCTTTCTTT.

DNA of the CDR3: TGTGCCAGCAGCCACAACCCGGCGGCTGATACGCAGTATTTT. Translated: CASSHNPAADTQYF. The chain combines TRBV3-1 (or the pseudogene TRBV3-2) with TRBJ2-3, with unresolved D. The V end was cut by 3 bases, the J end by 6 bases, with 13 bases between. There are 14 residues in the CDR3. Looked up from germline, CDR1 is LGHDT and CDR2 is YNNKEL (reference sequence).

This clone has just one count. This rearrangement joins TRBV19 to TRBJ2-1; 7 bases are a match to TRBD1. The CDR3 has 16 residues. The V gene end was trimmed by 4 bases and the J gene end by 8 bases; junction bases not matched to a gene: 14. CDR1 is LNHDA, CDR2 SQIVND, per germline (reference sequence). CDR3 bases: TGTGCCAGTAGTAGGATAGGGGGCCCCTTAAGCGATGAGCAGTTCTTC. Translated, it gives CASSRIGGPLSDEQFF.

V and J are TRBV24-1 and TRBJ2-3; TRBD1 matches at 7 bases. Germline trimming cut 1 base from V and 1 base from J; bases unmatched to any gene: 1. The CDR3 contains 15 residues. Germline V gene lookup returns CDR1 KGHDR and CDR2 SFDVKD. The CDR3 here is CATSDFTGGTDTQYF. The CDR3, as DNA: TGTGCCACCAGTGATTTCACAGGGGGCACAGATACGCAGTATTTT.

The chain employs TRBV11-3 and TRBJ1-3; 8 nucleotides align to TRBD1. V lost 5 bases, J lost 6 bases, and 3 bases stayed unmatched. The CDR3 consists of 13 residues. The germline CDR1 and CDR2 sequences are SGHNT and YENEEA. CDR3 amino acids: CASSQGAKNTIYF. The CDR3 DNA is TGTGCCAGCAGCCAGGGGGCGAAAAACACCATATATTTT.

The genes are TRBV5-4 and TRBJ2-1; D is unresolved. The CDR3 sequence is 14 residues long. The V gene's germline CDR1 is SGHNT and CDR2 YYREEE (reference sequence). V was cut by 1 base and J by 9 bases, with 14 bases left in between. In nucleotides, the CDR3 is TGTGCCAGCAGCTTGTACGAAGCGATTAGTGAGCAGTTCTTC. Its translation: CASSLYEAISEQFF.

V gene TRBV18 combines with J gene TRBJ1-2; D possibly corresponds to TRBD1 (6 bases). This CDR3 region has 13 residues. Germline CDR1 reads KGHSH; CDR2 reads LQKENI. The V end lost 3 bases, the J end lost 8 bases, and 13 bases lay between the germline ends. The CDR3 DNA follows: TGTGCCAGCTCACCTTTACAGGGTGAGGGCTACACCTTC. It specifies CASSPLQGEGYTF.

This chain uses TRBV2 with TRBJ1-5; possibly TRBD1 for D (5 bases). This CDR3 comprises 12 residues. Trimming cost V 2 bases and J 7 bases, with 6 bases left between them. Germline lookup yields CDR1 SNHLY and CDR2 FYNNEI. The CDR3 sequence: CASSEYRQPQHF. The CDR3, as DNA: TGTGCCAGCAGTGAATACAGGCAGCCCCAGCATTTT.

This sequence joins TRBV10-3 and TRBJ1-2, with 8 bases that match TRBD1. This CDR3 spans 16 amino acids. The V segment lost 2 bases and the J segment 2 bases; nucleotides outside the gene matches: 7. Germline CDR1 reads ENHRY; CDR2 reads SYGVKD. CDR3 DNA sequence: TGTGCCATCAGTGAGGGGAGGACAGGGAAAAACTATGGCTACACCTTC. Translating it yields CAISEGRTGKNYGYTF.

The V and J genes are TRBV11-2 and TRBJ1-2; 9 nucleotides agree with TRBD1. V trimming: 4 bases; J trimming: 8 bases; junction bases outside the gene matches: 8. The CDR3 contains 14 residues. Germline CDR1 reads SGHAT; CDR2 reads FQNNGV. CDR3 protein: CASSSTRTGDGYTF. DNA of the CDR3: TGTGCCAGCAGCTCAACTAGGACAGGGGACGGCTACACCTTC.

The chain uses TRBV19 and TRBJ1-4; 8 positions agree with TRBD1. The CDR3 totals 17 residues. In germline, CDR1 is LNHDA, CDR2 SQIVND (reference sequence). V gave up 9 bases and J gave up 2 bases; unmatched junction bases: 14. CDR3 in DNA: TGTGCCAGCCGAAAAACAGGGGGACAGGCTACTAATGAAAAACTGTTTTTT. Translation: CASRKTGGQATNEKLFF.

The chain recombines TRBV30 with TRBJ1-2, with 8 bases that match TRBD1. The length of the CDR3 is 16 residues. J was trimmed by 1 base and V by 7 bases; bases with no gene match: 14. Looked up from germline, CDR1 is GTSNPN and CDR2 is SVGIG (reference sequence). The CDR3 DNA follows: TGTGCCTCCGATTACCCCCGGACAGGGTTTAACTATGGCTACACCTTC. Translated: CASDYPRTGFNYGYTF.

The rearrangement joins TRBV28 to TRBJ2-1, with 8 positions matching TRBD2. Germline loops: CDR1 MDHEN, CDR2 SYDVKM. V shed 1 base and J 4 bases; nucleotides not matched to a gene: 12. This CDR3 region has 18 residues. The CDR3 DNA reads as TGTGCCAGCAGTTTATCTGCGGGAGGACTCCCCCCTTACAATGAGCAGTTCTTC. It is translated as CASSLSAGGLPPYNEQFF.

This chain connects TRBV6-5 to TRBJ2-5; perhaps TRBD2 as D (6 bases). The CDR3 totals 14 residues. Trimming took off 6 bases at V and 5 bases at J, with 16 bases between the two ends. CDR1 and CDR2 (germline): MNHEY, SVGAGI. The CDR3 region has the DNA TGTGCCAGCAGGGGGAGCTACAGCGGGGAGACCCAGTACTTC. Translating gives CASRGSYSGETQYF.